This entry is about one T cell receptor beta chain. Assay used: immunoSEQ multiplex PCR; TCRdb lists only in-frame clones, some missing. The sample lists 250,000 to 350,000 clones, 80% to 85% occurring once. The junction had 12 bases not matched to a gene; V was cut back by 5 bases and J by 6 bases. CDR3 length equals 16 residues. CDR1 and CDR2 (germline): SGHRS, YFSETQ. The sample belongs to a study of blood T cell repertoires in COVID-19. The sequence came from a person aged 70 to 85 with COVID-19, enrolled during active disease. V and J are TRBV5-1 and TRBJ2-1, with TRBD1 matching 9 bases. Input material: peripheral blood. Here the CDR3 DNA reads TGCGCCAGCAGTAGGACAGGGGATTTTCGATCCAATGAGCAGTTCTTC. This sequence encodes CASSRTGDFRSNEQFF.